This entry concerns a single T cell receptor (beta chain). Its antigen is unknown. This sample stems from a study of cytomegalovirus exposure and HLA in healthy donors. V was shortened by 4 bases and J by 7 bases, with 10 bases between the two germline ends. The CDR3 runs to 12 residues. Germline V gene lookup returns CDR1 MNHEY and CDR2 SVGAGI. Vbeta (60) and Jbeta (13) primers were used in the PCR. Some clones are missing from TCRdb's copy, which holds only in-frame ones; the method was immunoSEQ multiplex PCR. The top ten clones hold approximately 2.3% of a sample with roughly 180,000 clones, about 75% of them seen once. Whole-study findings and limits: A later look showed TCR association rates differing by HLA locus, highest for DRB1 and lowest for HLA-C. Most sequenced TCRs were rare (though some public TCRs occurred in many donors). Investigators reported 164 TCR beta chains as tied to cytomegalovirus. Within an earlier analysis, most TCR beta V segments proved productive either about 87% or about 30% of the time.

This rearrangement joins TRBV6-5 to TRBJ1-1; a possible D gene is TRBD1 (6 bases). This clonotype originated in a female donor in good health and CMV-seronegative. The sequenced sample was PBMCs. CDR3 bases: TGTGCCAGCAGTTTCAAGACAGGTGAAGCTTTCTTT. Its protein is CASSFKTGEAFF.